This T cell receptor (beta chain) was obtained from a study of beta chain features in type 1 diabetes. In this sample, this clone turned up a few times. Its cognate antigen is unknown. Isolated RNA was reverse transcribed in full, so expressed TCRB transcripts were sequenced. Reads from naive, central memory and regulatory T cell samples averaged around 3.7 million. Here immunoSEQ multiplex PCR was the method, and the copy in TCRdb shows in-frame clones only, minus some. There are more than 150,000 clones in the sample; about 13% occur only once, and 0.62% lies in the top ten. Trimming cost V 7 bases and J 2 bases; bases outside gene matches: 3. The CDR3 runs 13 residues. Per germline, CDR1 SQVTM and CDR2 ANQGSEA. Study-level results: Shortening that was moderate but significant affected the TCRB CDR3s of Type 1 diabetes patients in all four CD4+ subsets.

V usage is TRBV29-1 and J usage is TRBJ2-3; 10 bases are shared with TRBD2. This clonotype was obtained from a woman aged 18-29 years in good health. The sample consisted of central memory CD4+ T cells from blood. This CDR3 reads CSAGLAVTDTQYF. The CDR3 bases are TGCAGCGCCGGACTAGCGGTCACAGATACGCAGTATTTT.